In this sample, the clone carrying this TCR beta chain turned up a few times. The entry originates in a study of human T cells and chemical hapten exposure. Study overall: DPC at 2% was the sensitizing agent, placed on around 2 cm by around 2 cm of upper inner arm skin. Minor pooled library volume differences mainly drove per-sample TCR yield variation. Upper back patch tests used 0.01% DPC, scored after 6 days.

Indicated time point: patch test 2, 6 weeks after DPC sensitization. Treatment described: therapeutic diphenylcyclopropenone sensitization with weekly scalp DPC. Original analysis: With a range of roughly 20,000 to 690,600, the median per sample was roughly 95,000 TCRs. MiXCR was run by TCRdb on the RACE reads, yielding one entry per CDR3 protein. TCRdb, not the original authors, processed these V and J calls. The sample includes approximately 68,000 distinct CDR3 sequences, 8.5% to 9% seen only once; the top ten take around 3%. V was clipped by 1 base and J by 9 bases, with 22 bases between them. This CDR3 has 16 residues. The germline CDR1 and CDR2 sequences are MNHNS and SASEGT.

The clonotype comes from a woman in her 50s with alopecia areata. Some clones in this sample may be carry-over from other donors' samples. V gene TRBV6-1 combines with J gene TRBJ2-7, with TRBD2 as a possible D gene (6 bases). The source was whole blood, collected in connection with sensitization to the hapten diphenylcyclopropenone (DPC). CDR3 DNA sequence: TGTGCCAGCAGTGAAGTCGCAGACCGACCACGGGGAGGGCAGTACTTC. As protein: CASSEVADRPRGGQYF.